Reported below is one TCR beta chain. The sample belongs to a study of shared clonotypes between healthy human individuals. The V end lost 4 bases, the J end lost 1 base, and 10 bases lay between the germline ends. CDR1 is SQVTM, CDR2 ANQGSEA, per germline. The CDR3 has 13 residues. TCRdb's copy holds only in-frame clones and misses some; the assay was immunoSEQ multiplex PCR. The sample holds approximately 2.4 million clones, approximately 94% seen once. The chain couples TRBV29-1 to TRBJ1-1; D gene ambiguous. Sequencing was done on a sample of naive CD4+ T cells sorted from blood. Subset reported: CD45RA+ positively selected. The TCR was taken from a man younger than 35 in good health. The CDR3: CSVVWVSNTEAFF. The CDR3 DNA follows: TGCAGCGTTGTATGGGTATCGAACACTGAAGCTTTCTTT.